The sample holds many counts of the clone carrying this T cell receptor (beta chain). The antigen is undetermined. This entry comes from a study of human T cells and chemical hapten exposure. Regarding the study as a whole: Because they had alopecia, donors may respond immunologically unlike healthy people.

For the library, individual cDNA molecules each received unique molecular identifiers. In TCRdb, the RACE reads were re-called with MiXCR into one record per CDR3 protein. In the table there are just over 70,000 distinct CDR3 sequences, 11% of which are singletons. Time point noted: patch test 3, about 24 weeks after DPC sensitization. As for treatment: therapeutic diphenylcyclopropenone sensitization with weekly scalp DPC. Blood was collected ahead of every patch test applied. With 4 bases removed from V and 2 bases from J, the gap between germline ends came to 7 bases. The CDR3 sequence is 13 residues long. Germline V gene sequence: CDR1 LGHNA, CDR2 YSLEER.

The chain has TRBV4-3 and TRBJ2-3; D might be TRBD1 or TRBD2, each matching 5 bases. The receptor's source is a woman in her forties or fifties with alopecia areata. Some clones in this sample may be carry-over from other donors' samples. The source was whole blood, collected in connection with sensitization to the hapten diphenylcyclopropenone (DPC). CDR3 sequence reads: CASSPGTTDTQYF. In DNA, the CDR3 is TGCGCCAGCAGCCCGGGGACCACAGATACGCAGTATTTT.